The clone carrying this TCR beta chain appeared many times. The antigen remains unidentified. This sample was included in a study of shared clonotypes between healthy human individuals. On the study more broadly: Per-donor plates numbered three CD4 naive, three CD4 memory, two CD8 naive and one CD8 memory.

Sorted subsets were amplified in replicate PCRs using 200 to 250 ng DNA, approximately 30,000 T cell genomes. Clones were read by immunoSEQ multiplex PCR, and TCRdb kept only the in-frame ones, dropping some. The sample has 950,000 to 1,300,000 clones, under 80% seen once. The authors divided CD4+ cells into CD45RA+ naive and CD45RA-negative memory subsets. Findings of the study overall: All-four-donor shared clonotypes had higher generation probabilities than non-shared clonotypes did.

The CDR3 loop spans 14 amino acids. Germline CDR1 and CDR2: SGHNT and YENEEA. V was pared by 5 bases and J by 4 bases, with 6 bases of the junction left unmatched. The chain uses TRBV11-3 and TRBJ1-1, with 8 nucleotides matching TRBD1. The clonotype comes from a young man in good health. Sequenced sample: memory CD4+ T cells sorted from blood. Indicated subset: CD45RA-negative fraction. CDR3 residues: CASSGQGVGTEAFF. The CDR3, as DNA: TGTGCCAGCAGCGGACAGGGCGTGGGCACTGAAGCTTTCTTT. Using reference TRBV11-3 and TRBJ1-1 for the parts outside the CDR3, the full variable domain is EAGVVQSPRYKIIEKKQPVAFWCNPISGHNTLYWYLQNLGQGPELLIRYENEEAVDDSQLPKDRFSAERLKGVDSTLKIQPAELGDSAVYLCASSGQGVGTEAFFGQGTRLTVV.